This T cell receptor beta chain was observed in a study of STAT5B mutations in CD4+ large granular lymphocyte leukemia. Study in general: The CDR3 'QG' motif was associated with a particular HLA allele among healthy donors.

J lost 5 bases, V lost 0 bases, and 5 bases had no gene match. The germline CDR1 and CDR2 sequences are SGHTA and FQGTGA. CDR3 length equals 15 residues. Concerning this clone: Antigen specificity is unknown.

Study-wide points: Data were not HLA-matched across samples. Compared with healthy controls (2/35), patient top clones favored TRBV06 (8/27). Main leukemic clonotypes were patient-specific, but about 26% appeared at low frequency elsewhere.

Sequenced by immunoSEQ multiplex PCR; TCRdb stores in-frame clones only, minus some. There are 30,000 to 40,000 clones in the sample; 65% to 90% occur only once, and under 1.5% lies in the top ten. The gene calls are TRBV7-3 and TRBJ2-5; 8 nucleotides align to TRBD2. The material sequenced was CD4+ T cells from blood buffy coats. This receptor was identified in a human donor in good health. The CDR3 reads CASSLTSGGSETQYF. CDR3 DNA sequence: TGTGCCAGCAGCTTAACTTCGGGGGGGAGCGAGACCCAGTACTTC. Complete variable domain (other parts from reference TRBV7-3 and TRBJ2-5): GAGVSQTPSNKVTEKGKYVELRCDPISGHTALYWYRQSLGQGPEFLIYFQGTGAADDSGLPNDRFFAVRPEGSVSTLKIQRTERGDSAVYLCASSLTSGGSETQYFGPGTRLLVL.